The 7 T cell receptor beta chains listed next were all sequenced from one sample in a study of blood T cell repertoires in COVID-19. Produced via immunoSEQ multiplex PCR; TCRdb's table is partial and in-frame only. The table has some 250,000 clones, about 86% seen once; the top ten hold about 12%. Sequencing used peripheral blood. All receptors derive from a woman between 25 and 40 years old with COVID-19, enrolled during active disease.

The chain uses TRBV5-3 and TRBJ2-1, with TRBD2 matching 12 bases. TRBV5-3 is annotated as an ORF whose role is uncertain. V was clipped by 4 bases and J by 2 bases; unmatched bases: 4. There are 16 residues in the CDR3. In DNA, the CDR3 is TGTGCCAGAAGCGTCTCTAGCGGGGGGGCCTACAATGAGCAGTTCTTC. Translated: CARSVSSGGAYNEQFF.

This clone has a single count. The chain joins TRBV10-1 to TRBJ1-1, with D maybe TRBD1 (6 bases). Germline CDR1 is WNHNN and CDR2 is SYGVQD (reference sequence). The CDR3 loop spans 11 amino acids. V was trimmed by 4 bases and J by 10 bases, leaving 10 bases between them. CDR3 sequence reads: CASSAGGPAFF. CDR3 nucleotide sequence: TGCGCCAGCAGTGCTGGGGGCCCAGCTTTCTTT.

The rearrangement uses TRBV6-1 and TRBJ1-2; no reliable D call. Germline lookup yields CDR1 MNHNS and CDR2 SASEGT. V was clipped by 1 base and J by 2 bases, with 8 bases between them. CDR3 length: 14 amino acids. The DNA for the CDR3 is TGTGCCAGCAGTGAAGGCAGGTTGAACTATGGCTACACCTTC. This gives the protein CASSEGRLNYGYTF.

The chain links TRBV18 to TRBJ2-5, with 7 bases identical to TRBD1. With 1 base clipped from V and 2 bases from J, the junction kept 4 bases outside the gene matches. Germline V gene sequence: CDR1 KGHSH, CDR2 LQKENI. The CDR3 has 15 residues. CDR3 in amino acids: CASSPQNRGQETQYF. The CDR3 bases are TGTGCCAGCTCACCACAGAACAGGGGACAAGAGACCCAGTACTTC.

This chain links TRBV5-5 with TRBJ1-2; D possibly corresponds to TRBD1 (6 bases). The V and J ends lost 6 bases and 6 bases respectively, with 18 bases between them. CDR1 is SGHKS and CDR2 is YYEKEE in the germline V gene (reference sequence). The CDR3 length is 14 residues. The CDR3 loop is CASTRWGQGHGYTF. The DNA of the CDR3 is TGTGCCAGCACCCGGTGGGGGCAGGGCCATGGCTACACCTTC.

A few counts support this clone. This chain links TRBV5-1 with TRBJ2-3; D not resolved. CDR1 and CDR2 (germline): SGHRS, YFSETQ. The CDR3 is 11 residues long. The germline V and J ends were trimmed by 0 bases and 8 bases, with 4 bases remaining between them. The CDR3 is CASSLAGTQYF. CDR3 in DNA: TGCGCCAGCAGCTTGGCGGGTACGCAGTATTTT.

V gene TRBV18 combines with J gene TRBJ1-2; TRBD1 is a possible D gene (5 bases). The ends were cut back, 6 bases at V and 6 bases at J, with 23 bases in the middle. Per the germline V gene, CDR1 is KGHSH and CDR2 is LQKENI. The CDR3 extends over 16 amino acids. The CDR3 nucleotides read TGTGCCAGCTCGGTTGCCCTCGACCTTCAACAGGATGGCTACACCTTC. The encoded protein is CASSVALDLQQDGYTF.